The 5 T cell receptor beta chains reported below all come from one sample, sequenced in a study of tumor-infiltrating lymphocytes in oesophageal squamous cell carcinoma. TCRdb independently ran MiXCR on the PCR reads; one entry per CDR3 protein. Of 15,000 to 20,000 distinct CDR3 sequences in the sample, 35% to 55% are singletons; the top ten hold roughly 37%. The sample consisted of blood. These receptors all stem from a female donor with esophageal squamous cell carcinoma.

The genes are TRBV7-2 and TRBJ2-4; perhaps TRBD2 as D (6 bases). The CDR3 runs to 15 residues. V was trimmed by 4 bases and J by 13 bases, leaving 23 bases between them. Per germline, CDR1 SGHTA and CDR2 FQGNSA. DNA of the CDR3: TGTGCCAGCAGCTATTTGGAGGGATGGGTCGGGGAGCAGTACTTC. This translates into CASSYLEGWVGEQYF.

This clonotype was counted a few times. This chain uses TRBV10-2 with TRBJ1-5; the D is unclear. Trimming cost V 3 bases and J 2 bases, with 5 bases left between them. The CDR3 covers 13 residues. Germline CDR1 and CDR2: WSHSY and SAAADI. The CDR3: CASSDWGNQPQHF. The CDR3 DNA sequence: TGCGCCAGCAGTGATTGGGGCAATCAGCCCCAGCATTTT.

A remark on this clonotype: The CDR3 ends on some other residue instead of the conserved phenylalanine or tryptophan, so this is likely a read error. No DNA is shown, since the ends of the CDR3 on it are uncertain; the CDR3 is the one TCRdb lists. V usage is TRBV6-5 and J usage is TRBJ2-3; the table assigns TRBD1, which was not confirmed against the DNA. The CDR3 totals 15 residues, both ends included. CDR1 and CDR2 from the germline V gene are MNHEY and SVGAGI. This CDR3 reads CASSEQGNYEQYFGS.

This clonotype was observed a handful of times. J is TRBJ1-1 and V is TRBV30, with a weak D call TRBD1 (6 bases). CDR1 GTSNPN and CDR2 SVGIG come from the germline V gene (reference sequence). V was pared by 0 bases and J by 5 bases, with 16 bases between. The CDR3 covers 15 residues. The CDR3 DNA follows: TGTGCCTGGAGTGTAGGGGGGGGCTTGAGAACTGAAGCTTTCTTT. Residues: CAWSVGGGLRTEAFF.

Note on this clonotype: The CDR3 carries no conserved terminal phenylalanine or tryptophan, so it likely arises from a read error. It is unclear where the CDR3 begins or ends on the DNA, so no DNA is shown, and the CDR3 is as TCRdb lists it. The rearrangement uses TRBV7-2 and TRBJ2-6; no check of the table's D call, TRBD2, against the DNA was made. With termini counted, the CDR3 has 17 amino acids. Germline CDR1 and CDR2: SGHTA and FQGNSA. This chain's CDR3 is CASSLGTSGSDEQFFGP.